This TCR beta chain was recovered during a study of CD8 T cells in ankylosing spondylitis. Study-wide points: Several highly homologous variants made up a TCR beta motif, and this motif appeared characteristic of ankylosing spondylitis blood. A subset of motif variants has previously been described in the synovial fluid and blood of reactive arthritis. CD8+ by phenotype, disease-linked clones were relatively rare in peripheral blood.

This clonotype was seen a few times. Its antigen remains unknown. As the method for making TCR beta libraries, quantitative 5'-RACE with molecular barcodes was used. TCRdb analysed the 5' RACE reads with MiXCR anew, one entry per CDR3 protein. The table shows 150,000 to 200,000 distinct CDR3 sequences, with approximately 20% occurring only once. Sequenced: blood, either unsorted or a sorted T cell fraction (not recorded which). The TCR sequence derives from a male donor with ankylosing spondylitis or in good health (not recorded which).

The CDR3 is CASSQQGTGSPLHF. DNA of the CDR3: TGTGCCAGCAGCCAACAGGGGACGGGTTCACCCCTCCACTTT. The chain employs TRBV12-3 or TRBV12-4 and TRBJ1-6; 7 bases map to TRBD1. The length of the CDR3 is 14 residues. Trimming removed 6 bases from V and 9 bases from J; junction bases left unmatched: 8.